The TCR beta chain described here comes from a study of shared clonotypes between healthy human individuals. Study-level points and caveats: Non-shared clonotypes were found to have lower generation probabilities than the clonotypes that were shared by all four of the sorted-subset donors.

Per the germline V gene, CDR1 is LNHDA and CDR2 is SQIVND (reference sequence). This CDR3 has 15 amino acids. Trimming cost V 0 bases and J 7 bases, with 12 bases left between them. Profiling relied on immunoSEQ multiplex PCR, and the TCRdb table lists in-frame clones only, not all of them. Among some 2.1 million clones listed, roughly 95% were seen once. To note about this clone: Its antigen is not known.

The chain joins TRBV19 to TRBJ2-2, with D maybe TRBD1 (5 bases). The sequence was collected from a man in his late teens or twenties in good health. Material: naive CD4+ T cells sorted from blood. This sample's subset: CD45RA+ positively selected. This chain's CDR3 is CASSIDQGGIGELFF. DNA for the CDR3: TGTGCCAGTAGTATAGACCAGGGCGGTATCGGGGAGCTGTTTTTT.